The entry below gives a single T cell receptor (beta chain) sequence along with its context. Its antigen remains unknown. The sample is drawn from a study of STAT5B mutations in CD4+ large granular lymphocyte leukemia. Findings of the study overall: Compared with healthy controls (2/35), patient top clones favored TRBV06 (8/27). Without putative leukemic clones, patient CD4-sorted repertoires remained more clonal than healthy CD4+ repertoires.

V was clipped by 5 bases and J by 2 bases; unmatched bases: 7. The CDR3 spans 17 residues. The germline V gene encodes CDR1 MDHEN and CDR2 SYDVKM. Authors' data handling: The detection floor for productive clonotype frequency was 2.59 x 10-5. Method: immunoSEQ multiplex PCR; TCRdb's copy keeps in-frame clones and lacks some. The DNA was the basis for D and trimming; V, J and clone size are from that table. The sample yields about 35,000 clones, 75% to 85% seen once. The chain has TRBV28 and TRBJ2-3; 13 positions agree with TRBD2. The sample was CD4+ T cells from blood buffy coats. This receptor was obtained from a human donor in good health. The CDR3 loop is CASSQLAGGRDTDTQYF. The CDR3 bases are TGTGCCAGCAGTCAACTAGCGGGAGGGCGAGACACAGATACGCAGTATTTT.